A single T cell receptor beta chain is shown here with its context. Here immunoSEQ multiplex PCR was the method, and the copy in TCRdb shows in-frame clones only, minus some. The sample holds under 55,000 clones, around 80% seen once. This record comes from a study of blood T cell repertoires in COVID-19. The clonotype comes from a man aged 65 to 85 with acute or convalescent COVID-19. Source material: peripheral blood.

The CDR3 region has the DNA TGTGCCAGCAGTTACTCTGCAGCGAACTATGGCTACACCTTC. Translated: CASSYSAANYGYTF. This chain joins TRBV6-5 and TRBJ1-2; D remains unclear. This CDR3 has 14 residues. Trimming stripped 0 bases from V and 2 bases from J, with 7 bases between. From germline, CDR1 is MNHEY and CDR2 SVGAGI.